The 18 T cell receptor beta chains in this list originate from one sample, sequenced in a study of shared clonotypes between healthy human individuals. The assay was immunoSEQ multiplex PCR, and TCRdb's table has in-frame clones only and misses some. There are approximately 1.5 million clones in the sample; 98% occur only once, and about 0.42% lies in the top ten. The sequenced sample was naive CD4+ T cells sorted from blood. Sample subset: CD45RA+ positively selected. Receptors originate from a man under 40 in good health.

The chain couples TRBV9 to TRBJ2-3; D is uncertain. Deletions cut 1 base from V and 0 bases from J, with 6 bases between. Germline CDR1 is SGDLS and CDR2 is YYNGEE. The CDR3 runs to 14 residues. The CDR3 bases are TGTGCCAGCAGCGTACCACCAAGCACAGATACGCAGTATTTT. Residues: CASSVPPSTDTQYF.

The chain uses TRBV28 and TRBJ1-4; D not certain. CDR3 length: 11 residues. CDR1 and CDR2 from the germline V gene are MDHEN and SYDVKM. V shed 2 bases and J shed 10 bases, with 5 bases lying between them. As DNA, the CDR3 is TGTGCCAGCAGTTTAAATCGAAAACTGTTTTTT. This sequence encodes CASSLNRKLFF.

This sequence joins TRBV28 and TRBJ2-1; no clear D. The CDR3 length is 14 residues. The V end was cut by 6 bases, the J end by 0 bases, with 9 bases between. Germline V gives CDR1 MDHEN, CDR2 SYDVKM. CDR3 amino acids: CASREWSSYNEQFF. The CDR3 nucleotides read TGTGCCAGCAGAGAGTGGTCCTCCTACAATGAGCAGTTCTTC.

The CDR3 DNA is TGTGCCAGCAGTTTAGCGAGGGGCTACACCTTC. Its translation: CASSLARGYTF. The chain links TRBV28 to TRBJ1-2; D is unclear. V was cut by 2 bases and J by 8 bases, with 6 bases left in between. The CDR3 is 11 amino acids. Germline CDR1 and CDR2: MDHEN and SYDVKM.

A note on this clone: Other nucleotide sequences from this sample produce the same CDR3. V and J are TRBV7-9 and TRBJ2-7; 10 bases are shared with TRBD2. Germline CDR1 is SEHNR and CDR2 is FQNEAQ (reference sequence). There are 17 residues in the CDR3. Germline trimming cut 1 base from V and 1 base from J; bases unmatched to any gene: 7. The CDR3 nucleotides read TGTGCCAGCAGCTTAGGGTCTCTAGCGGGAGATTCCTACGAGCAGTACTTC. It is translated as CASSLGSLAGDSYEQYF. The whole variable domain, filled in from reference TRBV7-9 and TRBJ2-7, reads DTGVSQNPRHKITKRGQNVTFRCDPISEHNRLYWYRQTLGQGPEFLTYFQNEAQLEKSRLLSDRFSAERPKGSFSTLEIQRTEQGDSAMYLCASSLGSLAGDSYEQYFGPGTRLTVT.

This chain uses TRBV7-2 with TRBJ1-5; 9 nucleotides match TRBD1. This CDR3 has 15 residues. J gave up 3 bases and V 3 bases, and 3 bases lay outside the gene matches. Germline V lookup: CDR1 SGHTA, CDR2 FQGNSA. The CDR3 DNA is TGTGCCAGCAGCTTGGGACAGGGCCCCAATCAGCCCCAGCATTTT. It is translated as CASSLGQGPNQPQHF.

V and J are TRBV11-2 and TRBJ1-4, with D maybe TRBD1 (6 bases). Germline V lookup: CDR1 SGHAT, CDR2 FQNNGV. The CDR3 loop spans 15 amino acids. V dropped 5 bases and J dropped 10 bases, with 20 bases sitting between them. The CDR3 nucleotides are TGTGCCAGCAGCCTCGGGACACGGCAGGAAGGAAAACTGTTTTTT. Its protein product is CASSLGTRQEGKLFF.

The rearrangement links TRBV10-1 to TRBJ2-7; D is uncertain. Germline V gives CDR1 WNHNN, CDR2 SYGVQD (reference sequence). The CDR3 totals 12 residues. V was pared by 7 bases and J by 4 bases, with 11 bases between. The CDR3 DNA follows: TGCGCCAGCATTCCCGCCTATTACGAGCAGTACTTC. Protein: CASIPAYYEQYF.

The V and J genes are TRBV10-1 and TRBJ2-7, with a tentative D call TRBD2 (6 bases). The CDR3 spans 14 residues. Trimming pared 6 bases from V and 3 bases from J, leaving 15 bases between. Germline V gene sequence: CDR1 WNHNN, CDR2 SYGVQD (reference sequence). The CDR3 region has the DNA TGCGCCAGCAGCCCACTAGCCTTGGGCTACGAGCAGTACTTC. It is translated as CASSPLALGYEQYF.

The chain recombines TRBV11-2 with TRBJ1-3; D is perhaps TRBD1 (5 bases). Germline CDR1 reads SGHAT; CDR2 reads FQNNGV. The CDR3 loop spans 15 amino acids. Trimming stripped 3 bases from V and 2 bases from J, with 11 bases between. For the CDR3, the DNA is TGTGCCAGCAGCTTTTCAGGGTCTACTGGAAACACCATATATTTT. This codes for CASSFSGSTGNTIYF.

The V call is TRBV19, the J call TRBJ2-3; no definite D call. Germline loops: CDR1 LNHDA, CDR2 SQIVND (reference sequence). V was trimmed by 3 bases and J by 1 base, leaving 8 bases between them. This CDR3 comprises 14 residues. CDR3 in DNA: TGTGCCAGTAGTATCCGGACGGGCACAGATACGCAGTATTTT. Encoded protein: CASSIRTGTDTQYF.

The rearrangement joins TRBV5-1 to TRBJ2-3; 7 positions match TRBD1. In germline, CDR1 is SGHRS, CDR2 YFSETQ. Trimming took 9 bases from V and 2 from J; bases not matched to a gene: 9. The length of the CDR3 is 14 residues. This chain's CDR3 is CATTDRVNTDTQYF. The DNA for the CDR3 is TGCGCCACCACCGACAGGGTCAACACAGATACGCAGTATTTT.

V usage is TRBV5-1 and J usage is TRBJ2-1; 9 nucleotides agree with TRBD1. The CDR3 extends over 16 amino acids. Looked up from germline, CDR1 is SGHRS and CDR2 is YFSETQ. V shed 4 bases, J shed 6 bases, and the junction held 11 bases outside the gene matches. This chain's CDR3 is CASSLQGAMGPNEQFF. CDR3 DNA sequence: TGCGCCAGCAGCCTACAGGGGGCGATGGGTCCCAATGAGCAGTTCTTC.

The chain uses TRBV9 and TRBJ1-4; 12 positions agree with TRBD1. Germline-derived CDR1 and CDR2 are SGDLS and YYNGEE. The V segment lost 3 bases and the J segment 8 bases; nucleotides outside the gene matches: 8. The CDR3 extends over 16 amino acids. CDR3 nucleotide sequence: TGTGCCAGCAGCGGAGGGACAGGGGGCCTCGGCGAAAAACTGTTTTTT. This gives the protein CASSGGTGGLGEKLFF.

The chain combines TRBV21-1 with TRBJ2-7; TRBD1 is taken as the D call from the table, unchecked against the DNA. TRBV21-1 is a pseudogene segment. This CDR3 is built from 15 residues. CDR3 DNA: TGTGCCAGCAGCACCCGGGACAGGGGATCCTACGAGCAGTACTTC. Translation: CASSTRDRGSYEQYF.

The rearrangement links TRBV18 to TRBJ2-2; TRBD1 matches 9 bases. This CDR3 is 17 amino acids long. V lost 5 bases to trimming and J lost 0 bases; unmatched junction nucleotides: 7. In germline, CDR1 is KGHSH, CDR2 LQKENI. The chain's CDR3 is CASSSKGQGTNTGELFF. In DNA, the CDR3 is TGTGCCAGCTCATCGAAAGGACAGGGGACGAACACCGGGGAGCTGTTTTTT. Using reference TRBV18 and TRBJ2-2 for the parts outside the CDR3, the full variable domain is NAGVMQNPRHLVRRRGQEARLRCSPMKGHSHVYWYRQLPEEGLKFMVYLQKENIIDESGMPKERFSAEFPKEGPSILRIQQVVRGDSAAYFCASSSKGQGTNTGELFFGEGSRLTVL.

The V and J genes are TRBV25-1 and TRBJ2-7; 7 nucleotides line up with TRBD2. Trimming removed 1 base from V and 6 bases from J; junction bases left unmatched: 15. Germline V gene lookup returns CDR1 MGHDK and CDR2 SYGVNS. The CDR3 contains 17 residues. The CDR3 bases are TGTGCCAGCAGTGAATTCCCAGCGGGACCACGGGGTTTCGAGCAGTACTTC. Translating gives CASSEFPAGPRGFEQYF.

This clone has just one count. The CDR3, as DNA: TGCGCCAGCAGCTGGCTGGGGGATACCTACGAGCAGTACTTC. This gives the protein CASSWLGDTYEQYF. This chain uses TRBV5-1 with TRBJ2-7, with D possibly called TRBD1 or TRBD2 (5 bases each). Trimming removed 3 bases at V and 2 bases at J, with 12 bases between. The CDR3 covers 14 residues. The V gene's germline CDR1 is SGHRS and CDR2 YFSETQ.